Reported below is one T cell receptor beta chain. Its antigen is not identified. The sample originates from a study of OX40 agonist ivuxolimab in advanced cancers. As for the study in general: Patients treated during dose escalation were battling hepatocellular carcinoma, melanoma, renal cell or head and neck cancer.

Study-wide findings and caveats: Average numbers of expanded clones were greater in CD8+ T cells than in CD4+. There were also nonresponders showing low normalized T-cell clonal expansion. Expanded peripheral T cell antigen specificity was not determined.

Sequenced by immunoSEQ multiplex PCR; TCRdb stores in-frame clones only, minus some. The sample lists approximately 130,000 clones, more than 85% occurring once. J was trimmed by 3 bases and V by 1 base; bases with no gene match: 8. Germline CDR1 reads LNHNV; CDR2 reads YYDKDF (reference sequence). The CDR3 has 17 residues. The sample here was CD4+ or CD8+ T cells sorted from blood, taken in a trial of the OX40 agonist ivuxolimab. The chain has TRBV15 and TRBJ2-2, with TRBD2 identical over 7 bases. The sequence derives from an adult with an advanced solid tumor such as melanoma, head and neck, liver or kidney cancer. CDR3 residues: CATSRGDWGGDTGELFF. For the CDR3, the DNA is TGTGCCACCAGCAGAGGGGATTGGGGAGGGGACACCGGGGAGCTGTTTTTT.